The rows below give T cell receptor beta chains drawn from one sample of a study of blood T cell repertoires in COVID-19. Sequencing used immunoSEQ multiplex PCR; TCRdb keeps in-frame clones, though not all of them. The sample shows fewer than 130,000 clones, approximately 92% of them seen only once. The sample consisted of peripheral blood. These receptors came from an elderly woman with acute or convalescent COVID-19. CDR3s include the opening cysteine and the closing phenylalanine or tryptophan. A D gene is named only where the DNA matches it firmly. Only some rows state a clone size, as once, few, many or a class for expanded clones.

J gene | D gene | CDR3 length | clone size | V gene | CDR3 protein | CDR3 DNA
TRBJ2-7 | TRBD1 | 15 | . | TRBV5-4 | CASSLAGQGSDEQYF | TGTGCCAGCAGCTTGGCAGGACAGGGGAGCGACGAGCAGTACTTC
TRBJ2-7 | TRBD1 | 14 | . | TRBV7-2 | CASSPGQGAGEQYF | TGTGCCAGCAGCCCCGGACAGGGGGCAGGCGAGCAGTACTTC
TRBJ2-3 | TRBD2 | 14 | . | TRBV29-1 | CSVAGGAGTDTQYF | TGCAGCGTTGCGGGGGGGGCGGGCACAGATACGCAGTATTTT
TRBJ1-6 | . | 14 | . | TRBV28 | CASSFAGYNSPLHF | TGTGCCAGCAGTTTCGCAGGGTACAATTCACCCCTCCACTTT
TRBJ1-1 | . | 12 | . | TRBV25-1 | CASSEGWAKAFF | TGTGCCAGCAGTGAAGGCTGGGCTAAAGCTTTCTTT
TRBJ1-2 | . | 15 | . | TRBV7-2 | CASSLLGDSNYGYTF | TGTGCCAGCAGCTTATTGGGCGATTCTAACTATGGCTACACCTTC
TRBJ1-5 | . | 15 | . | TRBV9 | CASSSGGTEHQPQHF | TGTGCCAGCAGCTCGGGGGGGACGGAACATCAGCCCCAGCATTTT
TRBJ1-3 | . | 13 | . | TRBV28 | CASSPGGGNTIYF | TGTGCCAGCAGCCCCGGGGGGGGAAACACCATATATTTT
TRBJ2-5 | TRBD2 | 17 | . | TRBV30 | CAWNSRASGGDRGTQYF | TGTGCCTGGAATTCTAGGGCTAGCGGGGGGGACCGTGGGACCCAGTACTTC
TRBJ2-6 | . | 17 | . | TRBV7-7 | CASSSGGPQSRANVLTF | TGTGCCAGCAGCAGCGGTGGGCCACAAAGTCGGGCCAACGTCCTGACTTTC
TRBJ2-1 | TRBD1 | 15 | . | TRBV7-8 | CASSSIRDRANEQFF | TGTGCCAGCAGCTCTATCCGGGACAGGGCAAATGAGCAGTTCTTC
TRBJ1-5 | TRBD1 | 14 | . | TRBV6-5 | CASRPGGSGQPQHF | TGTGCCAGCAGACCAGGGGGCTCGGGGCAGCCCCAGCATTTT
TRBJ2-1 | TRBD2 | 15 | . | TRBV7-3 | CASSSLAGGSNEQFF | TGTGCCAGCAGCTCACTAGCGGGGGGTTCCAATGAGCAGTTCTTC
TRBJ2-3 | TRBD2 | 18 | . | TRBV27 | CASSLRLAGGPSTDTQYF | TGTGCCAGCAGTTTAAGGCTAGCGGGGGGACCTAGCACAGATACGCAGTATTTT
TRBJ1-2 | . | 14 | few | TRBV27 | CASSLKGALYGYTF | TGTGCCAGCAGTTTAAAAGGGGCTTTGTATGGCTACACCTTC
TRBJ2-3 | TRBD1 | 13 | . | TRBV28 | CASATGGTDTQYF | TGTGCCAGCGCAACAGGGGGCACAGATACGCAGTATTTT
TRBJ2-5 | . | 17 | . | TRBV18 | CASSPPFSVAGGETQYF | TGTGCCAGCTCACCACCTTTCTCCGTGGCCGGGGGAGAGACCCAGTACTTC
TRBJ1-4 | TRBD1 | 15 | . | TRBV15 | CATSTIDRVGEKLFF | TGTGCCACCAGCACGATAGACAGGGTCGGGGAAAAACTGTTTTTT
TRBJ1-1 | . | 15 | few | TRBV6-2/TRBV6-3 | CASSYLLDMNTEAFF | TGTGCCAGCAGTTACCTCCTGGACATGAACACTGAAGCTTTCTTT
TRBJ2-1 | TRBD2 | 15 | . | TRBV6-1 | CASSEIAGGLGEQFF | TGTGCCAGCAGTGAAATAGCGGGGGGGCTTGGTGAGCAGTTCTTC
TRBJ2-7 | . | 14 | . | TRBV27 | CASRSGQHSYEQYF | TGTGCCAGCAGGTCTGGACAGCACTCCTACGAGCAGTACTTC
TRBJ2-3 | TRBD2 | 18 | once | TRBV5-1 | CASSLQTSGATSTDTQYF | TGCGCCAGCAGCTTGCAAACTAGCGGAGCTACTAGCACAGATACGCAGTATTTT
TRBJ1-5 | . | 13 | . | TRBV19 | CASSGSSNQPQHF | TGTGCCAGTAGTGGCAGTAGCAATCAGCCCCAGCATTTT
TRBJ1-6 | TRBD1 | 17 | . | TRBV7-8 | CASSSLRDRGHNSPLHF | TGTGCCAGCAGCTCACTCCGGGACAGGGGACACAATTCACCCCTCCACTTT
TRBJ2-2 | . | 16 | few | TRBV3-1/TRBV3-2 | CASSPRGRTNTGELFF | TGTGCCAGCAGCCCCCGGGGGAGAACGAACACCGGGGAGCTGTTTTTT
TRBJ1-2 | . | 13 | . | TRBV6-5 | CASSQDRNYGYTF | TGTGCCAGCAGCCAAGACAGAAACTATGGCTACACCTTC
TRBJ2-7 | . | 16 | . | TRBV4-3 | CASSQDLLRGSSEQYF | TGCGCCAGCAGCCAAGATCTCCTCCGGGGTTCGTCCGAGCAGTACTTC
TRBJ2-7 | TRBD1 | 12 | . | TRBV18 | CASYRQGDEQYF | TGTGCCAGCTACAGACAGGGCGACGAGCAGTACTTC
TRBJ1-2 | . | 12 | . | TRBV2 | CASSAWSYGYTF | TGTGCCAGCAGTGCCTGGAGCTATGGCTACACCTTC
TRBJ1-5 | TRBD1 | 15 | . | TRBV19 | CASSKNRGLRQPQHF | TGTGCCAGTAGTAAAAACAGGGGGCTTCGACAGCCCCAGCATTTT
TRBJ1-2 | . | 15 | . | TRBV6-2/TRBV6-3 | CASSYLSMGSYGYTF | TGTGCCAGCAGTTATTTGAGTATGGGGAGCTATGGCTACACCTTC
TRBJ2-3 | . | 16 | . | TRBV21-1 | CASSKPQGANTDTQYF | TGTGCCAGCAGCAAACCCCAGGGGGCTAACACAGATACGCAGTATTTT
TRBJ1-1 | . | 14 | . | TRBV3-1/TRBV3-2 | CASSRFRGEAEAFF | TGTGCCAGCAGCCGATTTCGGGGGGAGGCTGAAGCTTTCTTT
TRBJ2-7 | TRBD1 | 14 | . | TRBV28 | CASKTGATTYEQYF | TGTGCCAGCAAAACAGGGGCGACAACCTACGAGCAGTACTTC
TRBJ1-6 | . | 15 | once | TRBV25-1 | CASTHGGVYNSPLHF | TGTGCCAGCACCCACGGGGGGGTTTATAATTCACCCCTCCACTTT
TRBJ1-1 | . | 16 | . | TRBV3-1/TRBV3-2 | CASSQAGARSNTEAFF | TGTGCCAGCAGCCAAGCGGGAGCACGGTCGAACACTGAAGCTTTCTTT
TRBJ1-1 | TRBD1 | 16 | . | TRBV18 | CASSLLDRGENTEAFF | TGTGCCAGCTCACTACTGGACAGGGGGGAGAACACTGAAGCTTTCTTT
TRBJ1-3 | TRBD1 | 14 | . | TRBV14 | CASSQVGGENTIYF | TGTGCCAGCAGCCAAGTAGGGGGCGAAAACACCATATATTTT
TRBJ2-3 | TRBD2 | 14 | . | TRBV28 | CASSSAGGTDTQYF | TGTGCCAGCAGTTCTGCGGGGGGCACAGATACGCAGTATTTT
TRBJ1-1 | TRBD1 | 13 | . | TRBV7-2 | CASSARTGTEAFF | TGTGCCAGCAGCGCCCGGACAGGGACTGAAGCTTTCTTT
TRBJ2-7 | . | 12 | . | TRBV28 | CASSLGRYEQYF | TGTGCCAGCAGTTTAGGCAGGTACGAGCAGTACTTC
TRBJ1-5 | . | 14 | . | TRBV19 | CASKPNRNNQPQHF | TGTGCCAGTAAACCCAACAGGAACAATCAGCCCCAGCATTTT
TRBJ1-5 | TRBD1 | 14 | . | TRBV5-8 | CASSNRGVNQPQHF | TGTGCCAGCAGCAACAGGGGAGTCAATCAGCCCCAGCATTTT
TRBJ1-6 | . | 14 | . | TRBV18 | CASSKSSDSSPLHF | TGTGCCAGCTCTAAGAGTAGCGACTCCTCACCCCTCCACTTT
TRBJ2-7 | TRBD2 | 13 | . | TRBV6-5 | CASREGPAGEQYF | TGTGCCAGCAGGGAGGGTCCAGCGGGGGAGCAGTACTTC
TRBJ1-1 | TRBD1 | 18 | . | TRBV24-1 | CATSDSRDRGPGNTEAFF | TGTGCCACCAGTGATTCGCGGGACAGGGGGCCGGGGAACACTGAAGCTTTCTTT
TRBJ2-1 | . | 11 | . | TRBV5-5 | CASSSYNEQFF | TGTGCCAGCAGCTCTTACAATGAGCAGTTCTTC
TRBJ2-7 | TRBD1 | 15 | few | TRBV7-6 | CASSLGQGETYEQYF | TGTGCCAGCAGCCTAGGACAGGGCGAAACCTACGAGCAGTACTTC
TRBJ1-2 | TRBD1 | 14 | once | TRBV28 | CASRIPGTGVLYTF | TGTGCCAGCAGGATCCCCGGGACAGGGGTTTTATACACCTTC
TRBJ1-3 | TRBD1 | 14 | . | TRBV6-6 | CASSQGAPGNTIYF | TGTGCCAGCAGTCAGGGGGCGCCGGGAAACACCATATATTTT
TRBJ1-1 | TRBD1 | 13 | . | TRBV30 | CAWSTGVNTEAFF | TGTGCCTGGAGTACAGGGGTGAACACTGAAGCTTTCTTT
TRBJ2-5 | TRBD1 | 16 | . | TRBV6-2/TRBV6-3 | CASSYYGTGFRETQYF | TGTGCCAGCAGTTACTATGGGACAGGATTCCGGGAGACCCAGTACTTC
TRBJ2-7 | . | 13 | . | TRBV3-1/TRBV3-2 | CASSYRVNYEQYF | TGTGCCAGCAGCTACAGGGTGAACTACGAGCAGTACTTC
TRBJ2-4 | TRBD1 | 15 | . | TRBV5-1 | CASSGTGGIKNIQYF | TGCGCCAGCAGCGGGACAGGGGGAATCAAAAACATTCAGTACTTC
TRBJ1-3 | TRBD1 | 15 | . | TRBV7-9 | CASSLIDRDGNTIYF | TGTGCCAGCAGCTTGATCGACAGGGATGGAAACACCATATATTTT
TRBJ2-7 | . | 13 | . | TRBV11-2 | CASSPLQSYEQYF | TGTGCCAGCAGCCCTCTACAGTCCTACGAGCAGTACTTC
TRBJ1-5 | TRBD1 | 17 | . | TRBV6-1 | CASSEFWGQGLNQPQHF | TGTGCCAGCAGTGAATTTTGGGGACAGGGACTCAATCAGCCCCAGCATTTT